This entry lists 30 T cell receptor beta chains sequenced from one sample in a study of blood T cell repertoires in COVID-19. Generated by immunoSEQ multiplex PCR, the TCRdb table keeps only in-frame clones and is missing some. The data contain about 130,000 clones, around 88% of them singletons. The sample taken for sequencing was PBMCs or T cells enriched from blood (not recorded which). These receptor sequences come from a woman aged 45-60 years who had recovered from COVID-19.

The gene calls are TRBV6-6 and TRBJ2-7, with TRBD2 matching over 7 bases. V was pared by 4 bases and J by 7 bases, with 7 bases of the junction left unmatched. The CDR3 length is 13 residues. Looked up from germline, CDR1 is MNHNY and CDR2 is SVGAGI (reference sequence). In nucleotides, the CDR3 is TGTGCCAGCAGTTCGGTCCCAGCGGGGGAGCAGTACTTC. The encoded protein is CASSSVPAGEQYF.

In this sample, this clone turned up a few times. The chain is built from TRBV5-4 and TRBJ2-1; D possibly corresponds to TRBD2 (6 bases). Germline values: CDR1 SGHNT, CDR2 YYREEE (reference sequence). CDR3 length: 12 residues. V was shortened by 2 bases and J by 8 bases, with 8 bases between the two germline ends. The CDR3 reads CASSFRGDEQFF. For the CDR3, the DNA is TGTGCCAGCAGCTTCCGCGGGGATGAGCAGTTCTTC.

V and J are TRBV5-1 and TRBJ1-1; maybe TRBD1 (6 bases). Trimming shortened V by 0 bases and J by 4 bases, and 16 bases separated the two germline ends. CDR3 length equals 16 residues. Germline CDR1 and CDR2: SGHRS and YFSETQ. This CDR3 is CASSLAFGGAGTEAFF. The CDR3 bases are TGCGCCAGCAGCTTGGCGTTTGGGGGGGCCGGCACTGAAGCTTTCTTT.

The chain joins TRBV2 to TRBJ2-7, with D hard to call. Germline V gives CDR1 SNHLY, CDR2 FYNNEI. This CDR3 is built from 10 residues. Deletions cut 6 bases from V and 3 bases from J, with 3 bases between. Here the CDR3 reads CASRLYEQYF. Here the CDR3 DNA reads TGTGCCAGCAGACTCTACGAGCAGTACTTC.

CDR3 region: CASRASGSTGELFF. CDR3 nucleotide sequence: TGTGCCAGCAGAGCTAGCGGGTCGACCGGGGAGCTGTTTTTT. This sequence joins TRBV7-3 and TRBJ2-2; 8 bases fit TRBD2. The germline V gene encodes CDR1 SGHTA and CDR2 FQGTGA. The CDR3 runs 14 residues. The trim removed 6 bases at V and 5 bases at J, leaving 5 bases unmatched.

This clone was observed once. The chain recombines TRBV9 with TRBJ2-7; TRBD1 aligns across 7 bases. Germline V gives CDR1 SGDLS, CDR2 YYNGEE. Trimming took 4 bases from V and 3 from J; bases not matched to a gene: 4. CDR3 size: 13 residues. CDR3 bases: TGTGCCAGCAGCCCGAGGACAGGCTACGAGCAGTACTTC. Amino acids: CASSPRTGYEQYF.

This clone has a single count. The rearrangement uses TRBV19 and TRBJ2-6; D is possibly TRBD2 (5 bases). The CDR3 runs 15 residues. Germline CDR1 and CDR2: LNHDA and SQIVND (reference sequence). Trimming removed 7 bases from V and 4 bases from J, with 14 bases in between. CDR3 amino acids: CASTPVDSGANVLTF. Here the CDR3 DNA reads TGTGCCAGTACCCCGGTGGACTCCGGGGCCAACGTCCTGACTTTC. Full variable domain (outside the CDR3, taken from reference TRBV19 and TRBJ2-6): DGGITQSPKYLFRKEGQNVTLSCEQNLNHDAMYWYRQDPGQGLRLIYYSQIVNDFQKGDIAEGYSVSREKKESFPLTVTSAQKNPTAFYLCASTPVDSGANVLTFGAGSRLTVL.

This sequence joins TRBV9 and TRBJ2-7; 10 nucleotides match TRBD2. The V gene's germline CDR1 is SGDLS and CDR2 YYNGEE. This CDR3 has 15 residues. V dropped 5 bases and J dropped 2; count of bases not matched to a gene: 7. This CDR3 is CASSTLAGGTYEQYF. The CDR3 region has the DNA TGTGCCAGCAGTACCTTAGCGGGGGGAACCTACGAGCAGTACTTC.

This clone showed up just a few times. This chain links TRBV6-5 with TRBJ1-6; TRBD1 aligns across 8 bases. CDR1 is MNHEY and CDR2 is SVGAGI in the germline V gene. The CDR3 contains 14 residues. Germline trimming cut 6 bases from V and 10 bases from J; bases unmatched to any gene: 8. The CDR3 nucleotides read TGTGCCAGCAGATTCGACAGGGGAAAATCACCCCTCCACTTT. Translating gives CASRFDRGKSPLHF.

The chain carries TRBV25-1 and TRBJ2-2; possibly TRBD1 for D (6 bases). CDR1 is MGHDK, CDR2 SYGVNS, per germline. The CDR3 has 15 amino acids. V lost 2 bases to trimming and J lost 7 bases, with 14 bases between them. CDR3 amino acids: CASSEGQGWGGELFF. As DNA, the CDR3 is TGTGCCAGCAGTGAAGGGCAGGGGTGGGGCGGGGAGCTGTTTTTT.

The count of this clone is one. The rearrangement uses TRBV30 and TRBJ2-1; D unresolved. Germline loops: CDR1 GTSNPN, CDR2 SVGIG (reference sequence). The ends were cut back, 0 bases at V and 8 bases at J, with 8 bases in the middle. The CDR3 loop spans 12 amino acids. CDR3 sequence: CAWSVHEDEQFF. As DNA, the CDR3 is TGTGCCTGGAGTGTACATGAGGATGAGCAGTTCTTC.

The chain recombines TRBV27 with TRBJ2-7; TRBD1 aligns across 8 bases. V was clipped by 6 bases and J by 6 bases; unmatched bases: 16. CDR3 length equals 16 residues. The germline CDR1 and CDR2 sequences are MNHEY and SMNVEV (reference sequence). The CDR3 is CASSLRDTLTGGEQYF. In DNA, the CDR3 is TGTGCCAGCAGCTTAAGGGACACTCTAACAGGGGGCGAGCAGTACTTC.

This clone was seen a single time. This chain uses TRBV5-1 with TRBJ2-7; perhaps TRBD2 as D (6 bases). The CDR3 is 15 amino acids. CDR1 is SGHRS and CDR2 is YFSETQ in the germline V gene. V lost 4 bases, J lost 2 bases, and 16 bases lay in between. DNA for the CDR3: TGCGCCAGCAGCCCTTATTCGGGGGAGACCTACGAGCAGTACTTC. Translation: CASSPYSGETYEQYF.

The V gene is TRBV7-3, the J gene TRBJ2-1; tentatively, D is TRBD1 (6 bases). V was clipped by 1 base and J by 13 bases, with 11 bases between them. Germline V lookup: CDR1 SGHTA, CDR2 FQGTGA. CDR3 length: 12 residues. This CDR3 is CASSLRAGVQFF. DNA of the CDR3: TGTGCCAGCAGCTTAAGGGCAGGGGTACAGTTCTTC. Supplemented by reference TRBV7-3 and TRBJ2-1, the full variable domain reads GAGVSQTPSNKVTEKGKYVELRCDPISGHTALYWYRQSLGQGPEFLIYFQGTGAADDSGLPNDRFFAVRPEGSVSTLKIQRTERGDSAVYLCASSLRAGVQFFGPGTRLTVL.

The chain joins TRBV10-1 to TRBJ1-2, with D uncertain. CDR3 length: 13 amino acids. The V gene's germline CDR1 is WNHNN and CDR2 SYGVQD (reference sequence). The V and J ends lost 0 bases and 8 bases respectively, with 10 bases between them. CDR3 sequence reads: CASSESGSFGYTF. Here the CDR3 DNA reads TGCGCCAGCAGTGAGTCGGGGAGCTTCGGCTACACCTTC.

This clone was seen a single time. At one boundary the junction diverges from the germline segment, which might be a read error. This chain uses TRBV7-7 with TRBJ2-5; either TRBD1 or TRBD2 may fit D (6 bases each). Germline V gene sequence: CDR1 SSHAT, CDR2 FNYEAQ (reference sequence). The CDR3 runs to 15 residues. DNA for the CDR3: TGTGCTAGCAGCTTAGCGGCCAGGGGATCGGAGACCCAGTACTTC. Translating gives CASSLAARGSETQYF. The variable domain in full, completed from reference TRBV7-7 and TRBJ2-5, reads GAGVSQSPRYKVTKRGQDVTLRCDPISSHATLYWYQQALGQGPEFLTYFNYEAQPDKSGLPSDRFSAERPEGSISTLTIQRTEQRDSAMYRCASSLAARGSETQYFGPGTRLLVL.

The genes are TRBV14 and TRBJ1-2, with TRBD1 matching over 8 bases. The CDR3 loop spans 15 amino acids. V gave up 1 base and J gave up 4 bases; unmatched junction bases: 5. The germline gives CDR1 SGHDN, CDR2 FVKESK. The CDR3 loop reads CASSQVPGGSYGYTF. The DNA of the CDR3 is TGTGCCAGCAGCCAAGTCCCAGGGGGCAGCTATGGCTACACCTTC.

The chain has TRBV7-2 and TRBJ1-5, with D maybe TRBD1 (5 bases). V lost 6 bases to trimming and J lost 0 bases, with 12 bases between them. This CDR3 comprises 15 residues. In germline, CDR1 is SGHTA, CDR2 FQGNSA. CDR3 nucleotides: TGTGCCAGCAGACCGGGGGATTATAGCAATCAGCCCCAGCATTTT. Translation: CASRPGDYSNQPQHF.

This clone has just one count. The chain joins TRBV27 to TRBJ1-1; 7 bases fit TRBD1. The CDR3 runs 14 residues. Germline CDR1 is MNHEY and CDR2 is SMNVEV (reference sequence). V lost 8 bases to trimming and J lost 1 base; unmatched junction nucleotides: 7. The CDR3 region is CASFSTGSNTEAFF. In nucleotides, the CDR3 is TGTGCCAGCTTCTCGACAGGGTCGAACACTGAAGCTTTCTTT.

This rearrangement joins TRBV4-3 to TRBJ2-3, with D possibly TRBD1 on 5 matching bases. Trimming shortened V by 4 bases and J by 0 bases, and 20 bases separated the two germline ends. The germline V gene encodes CDR1 LGHNA and CDR2 YSLEER. The CDR3 is 18 amino acids. The CDR3 coding sequence is TGCGCCAGCAGCCGCGCCACCGACAGTTTTTCTAGCACAGATACGCAGTATTTT. Translating it yields CASSRATDSFSSTDTQYF.

This chain connects TRBV5-1 to TRBJ1-2; 11 bases agree with TRBD1. The CDR3 runs 16 residues. V trimming: 3 bases; J trimming: 4 bases; junction bases outside the gene matches: 8. Looked up from germline, CDR1 is SGHRS and CDR2 is YFSETQ. The CDR3 spells CASSSGTGGEVYGYTF. The CDR3 DNA reads as TGCGCCAGCAGCTCCGGGACAGGGGGAGAGGTCTATGGCTACACCTTC.

This clone appeared a single time. The V and J genes are TRBV7-9 and TRBJ1-5; TRBD1 matches at 9 bases. V dropped 4 bases and J dropped 1; count of bases not matched to a gene: 8. The CDR3 covers 17 residues. Germline CDR1 is SEHNR and CDR2 is FQNEAQ (reference sequence). CDR3 sequence reads: CASSSPKQGASNQPQHF. CDR3 sequence (DNA): TGTGCCAGCAGCTCCCCCAAACAGGGGGCAAGCAATCAGCCCCAGCATTTT.

The J gene is TRBJ2-7, the V gene TRBV5-8, with 8 bases matching TRBD1. Losses at the gene ends were 4 bases for V and 6 bases for J; bases not matched to a gene: 9. The CDR3 covers 14 residues. Germline-derived CDR1 and CDR2 are SGHTS and YDEGEE. CDR3 residues: CASSPAQGAIEQYF. In nucleotides, the CDR3 is TGTGCCAGCAGCCCGGCCCAGGGGGCTATCGAGCAGTACTTC.

The V and J genes are TRBV6-1 and TRBJ1-1; D is unresolved. In germline, CDR1 is MNHNS, CDR2 SASEGT. The germline V and J ends were trimmed by 0 bases and 1 base, with 9 bases remaining between them. There are 15 residues in the CDR3. The CDR3 DNA follows: TGTGCCAGCAGTGAAGCCTGGCACCCGAACACTGAAGCTTTCTTT. This encodes CASSEAWHPNTEAFF.

The chain carries TRBV5-5 and TRBJ2-7; 9 positions match TRBD1. There are 16 residues in the CDR3. V lost 3 bases to trimming and J lost 0 bases; unmatched junction nucleotides: 7. Germline lookup yields CDR1 SGHKS and CDR2 YYEKEE (reference sequence). In DNA, the CDR3 is TGTGCCAGCAGCTCTAAGCCGGGACAGGGCTCCTACGAGCAGTACTTC. It specifies CASSSKPGQGSYEQYF.

The chain is built from TRBV4-2 and TRBJ2-2; 11 bases agree with TRBD2. J gave up 2 bases and V 0 bases, and 11 bases lay outside the gene matches. The CDR3 covers 20 residues. In germline, CDR1 is LGHNA, CDR2 YNFKEQ. In DNA, the CDR3 is TGTGCCAGCAGCCAAGAATACACTAGCGGGGGCCGTTTTAACACCGGGGAGCTGTTTTTT. This translates into CASSQEYTSGGRFNTGELFF.

The chain links TRBV9 to TRBJ2-5; perhaps TRBD2 as D (6 bases). The length of the CDR3 is 13 residues. V was shortened by 1 base and J by 4 bases, with 8 bases between the two germline ends. Germline CDR1 is SGDLS and CDR2 is YYNGEE. CDR3 loop: CASSVSGVETQYF. CDR3 in DNA: TGTGCCAGCAGCGTATCGGGGGTAGAGACCCAGTACTTC. Full variable domain (outside the CDR3, taken from reference TRBV9 and TRBJ2-5): DSGVTQTPKHLITATGQRVTLRCSPRSGDLSVYWYQQSLDQGLQFLIQYYNGEERAKGNILERFSAQQFPDLHSELNLSSLELGDSALYFCASSVSGVETQYFGPGTRLLVL.

A single count supports this clone. V and J are TRBV15 and TRBJ2-1, with D possibly TRBD1 on 5 matching bases. Germline values: CDR1 LNHNV, CDR2 YYDKDF (reference sequence). The CDR3 has 15 residues. V lost 3 bases to trimming and J lost 7 bases, with 16 bases between them. The CDR3 bases are TGTGCCACCAGCAGGGGTCAGGGTCATTATAATGAGCAGTTCTTC. Translating gives CATSRGQGHYNEQFF.

The V and J genes are TRBV19 and TRBJ2-5, with TRBD1 matching over 9 bases. The germline V gene has CDR1 LNHDA and CDR2 SQIVND (reference sequence). The CDR3 covers 14 residues. Unmatched junction bases numbered 4, after V lost 3 bases and J lost 5 bases. In nucleotides, the CDR3 is TGTGCCAGTAGTATCGGGACAGGGATGGAGACCCAGTACTTC. Its translation: CASSIGTGMETQYF.

This chain connects TRBV4-1 to TRBJ2-7; a possible D gene is TRBD2 (6 bases). Germline V gene data show CDR1 as MGHRA and CDR2 as YSYEKL. The CDR3 totals 15 residues. V was cut by 4 bases and J by 0 bases, with 13 bases left in between. CDR3 nucleotide sequence: TGCGCCAGCAGCCGAGAACGGGGGTCCTCCTACGAGCAGTACTTC. This codes for CASSRERGSSYEQYF.